This T cell receptor (beta chain) was observed in a study of T cells in Graves' hyperthyroidism and ophthalmopathy. Study details: Peripheral blood was acquired at first diagnosis, ahead of any therapy whatsoever.

Comment on this clonotype: Antigen unknown.

Regarding the study as a whole: Peripheral blood also featured most of the thyroid clonotypes expanded above 0.001.

Clinical symptoms, serum thyroxine, TRAb, thyroid ultrasound and orbital computed tomography established diagnosis. TCR beta CDR3 regions were amplified from RNA. The TCR CDR3 first-round RT-PCR relied on the HTBI primer set. TCRdb reanalysed the multiplex PCR reads using MiXCR and keeps one entry per CDR3 protein. The table includes hundreds of thousands of distinct CDR3 sequences, about 14% detected once. J was trimmed by 2 bases and V by 2 bases; bases with no gene match: 12. This CDR3 is built from 18 residues. Germline lookup yields CDR1 MRHNA and CDR2 SNTAGT. The rearrangement joins TRBV6-4 to TRBJ2-3, with 8 bases matching TRBD2. Source material: blood. This receptor was obtained from a man in his forties or fifties with Graves' ophthalmopathy. The CDR3 sequence: CASSDPGPSGGTTDTQYF. CDR3 DNA sequence: TGTGCCAGCAGTGACCCGGGCCCCAGCGGGGGCACCACAGATACGCAGTATTTT.